This T cell receptor beta chain was retrieved from a study of cytomegalovirus exposure and HLA in healthy donors. The V and J ends lost 5 bases and 7 bases, in that order; junction bases with no gene match: 14. The germline CDR1 and CDR2 sequences are MDHEN and SYDVKM. The length of the CDR3 is 16 residues. The primer mix had 60 Vbeta and 13 Jbeta primers. Using immunoSEQ multiplex PCR, the repertoire was profiled, and TCRdb retains in-frame clones only, with some absent. Here the sample spans under 150,000 clones, approximately 9.4% being singletons. This clone was seen a handful of times. The rearrangement links TRBV28 to TRBJ2-7, with 10 nucleotides matching TRBD2. What was sequenced was PBMCs. The TCR was taken from a man under 40 in good health and CMV-seronegative. CDR3 sequence (DNA): TGTGCCAGCAGTGATACGCTGCTAGCGGGAGCGGAAGAGCAGTACTTC. Encoded protein: CASSDTLLAGAEEQYF. Together with reference TRBV28 and TRBJ2-7, the CDR3 gives the full variable domain: DVKVTQSSRYLVKRTGEKVFLECVQDMDHENMFWYRQDPGLGLRLIYFSYDVKMKEKGDIPEGYSVSREKKERFSLILESASTNQTSMYLCASSDTLLAGAEEQYFGPGTRLTVT.